These 22 T cell receptor beta chains originate from one sample sequenced in a study of blood T cell repertoires in COVID-19. Profiled with immunoSEQ multiplex PCR; TCRdb holds only in-frame clones, not every one. The sample carries under 200,000 clones, 80% recorded once. The sequenced sample consisted of PBMCs or T cells enriched from blood (not recorded which). These receptors were obtained from an older woman who had recovered from COVID-19.

The rearrangement links TRBV10-1 to TRBJ2-3, with a tentative D call TRBD1 (5 bases). V dropped 4 bases and J dropped 0 bases, with 8 bases sitting between them. The CDR3 covers 14 residues. CDR1 WNHNN and CDR2 SYGVQD come from the germline V gene (reference sequence). In DNA form, the CDR3 reads TGCGCCAGCAGTGGGACAAGTAGCACAGATACGCAGTATTTT. Its translation is CASSGTSSTDTQYF.

J is TRBJ2-4 and V is TRBV7-8, with a tentative D call TRBD1 (6 bases). The CDR3 is 14 residues long. The ends were cut back, 5 bases at V and 8 bases at J, with 16 bases in the middle. Germline CDR1 and CDR2: SGHVS and FQNEAQ. This chain's CDR3 is CASSPRSPGDIQYF. The CDR3 DNA sequence: TGTGCCAGCAGCCCACGCTCCCCAGGGGACATTCAGTACTTC.

The rearrangement links TRBV19 to TRBJ1-3, with 7 bases fitting TRBD1. V dropped 6 bases and J dropped 0; count of bases not matched to a gene: 5. The CDR3 runs to 15 residues. In germline, CDR1 is LNHDA, CDR2 SQIVND (reference sequence). The CDR3 sequence: CASRDRPNSGNTIYF. CDR3 DNA: TGTGCCAGTAGGGACAGGCCCAACTCTGGAAACACCATATATTTT. The full variable domain, its missing parts supplied by reference TRBV19 and TRBJ1-3, is DGGITQSPKYLFRKEGQNVTLSCEQNLNHDAMYWYRQDPGQGLRLIYYSQIVNDFQKGDIAEGYSVSREKKESFPLTVTSAQKNPTAFYLCASRDRPNSGNTIYFGEGSWLTVV.

The genes are TRBV19 and TRBJ1-4; 9 positions agree with TRBD1. The germline V gene has CDR1 LNHDA and CDR2 SQIVND (reference sequence). There are 14 residues in the CDR3. V gave up 6 bases and J gave up 6 bases; unmatched junction bases: 5. In DNA, the CDR3 is TGTGCCAGTAGCACAGGGGGCGGTCATGAAAAACTGTTTTTT. This encodes CASSTGGGHEKLFF.

This clone was counted between two and nine times. V gene TRBV18 combines with J gene TRBJ1-4, with TRBD1 matching over 11 bases. Germline V gene sequence: CDR1 KGHSH, CDR2 LQKENI. The junction had 4 bases not matched to a gene; V was cut back by 3 bases and J by 7 bases. This CDR3 comprises 15 residues. CDR3 DNA: TGTGCCAGCTCACCTGGGACAGGGGGGAGTGAAAAACTGTTTTTT. Translated: CASSPGTGGSEKLFF.

The J gene is TRBJ2-5, the V gene TRBV4-1; 11 nucleotides line up with TRBD2. The ends lost 4 bases at V and 5 bases at J; junction bases unmatched: 9. Germline V gene lookup returns CDR1 MGHRA and CDR2 YSYEKL. The CDR3 covers 16 residues. The CDR3 DNA follows: TGCGCCAGCAGCCGCCGTAGCGGGGGGGCCCCTGAGACCCAGTACTTC. Its translation is CASSRRSGGAPETQYF.

The chain combines TRBV5-4 with TRBJ2-1; a weak D match, TRBD2 (6 bases). In germline, CDR1 is SGHNT, CDR2 YYREEE (reference sequence). V gave up 0 bases and J gave up 4 bases, with 11 bases separating them. The CDR3 sequence is 15 residues long. The CDR3 here is CASSLGRGEYNEQFF. Written as DNA, the CDR3 is TGTGCCAGCAGCTTGGGGCGGGGCGAATACAATGAGCAGTTCTTC.

The J gene is TRBJ2-5, the V gene TRBV2, with TRBD2 identical over 15 bases. CDR1 is SNHLY, CDR2 FYNNEI, per germline. The V segment lost 3 bases and the J segment 5 bases; nucleotides outside the gene matches: 13. The CDR3 is 19 residues long. The CDR3 protein is CASSEGLAGGVTTRETQYF. For the CDR3, the DNA is TGTGCCAGCAGTGAGGGACTAGCGGGGGGCGTTACTACCAGGGAGACCCAGTACTTC.

This rearrangement joins TRBV14 to TRBJ2-5, with 7 positions matching TRBD2. Germline V gives CDR1 SGHDN, CDR2 FVKESK. V shed 3 bases, J shed 4 bases, and the junction held 2 bases outside the gene matches. The length of the CDR3 is 13 residues. CDR3 sequence (DNA): TGTGCCAGCAGCCATCAGCGGGGAGAGACCCAGTACTTC. Protein product: CASSHQRGETQYF.

The rearrangement links TRBV6-1 to TRBJ1-1, with D possibly TRBD1 on 5 matching bases. V was clipped by 2 bases and J by 7 bases, with 11 bases between them. In germline, CDR1 is MNHNS, CDR2 SASEGT. The CDR3 sequence is 13 residues long. CDR3 loop: CASSERTPYEAFF. CDR3 sequence (DNA): TGTGCCAGCAGTGAAAGGACACCATATGAAGCTTTCTTT.

This sequence joins TRBV18 and TRBJ1-1, with unresolved D. Germline V CDR1 and CDR2: KGHSH, LQKENI. The CDR3 contains 15 residues. The germline V and J ends were trimmed by 3 bases and 0 bases, with 11 bases remaining between them. The CDR3 region is CASSPRQAMNTEAFF. The CDR3 DNA is TGTGCCAGCTCACCCAGGCAGGCCATGAACACTGAAGCTTTCTTT.

The chain combines TRBV2 with TRBJ1-4; D may be TRBD1 (5 bases). Trimming pared 5 bases from V and 2 bases from J, leaving 9 bases between. Per germline, CDR1 SNHLY and CDR2 FYNNEI. This CDR3 is built from 14 residues. CDR3 nucleotide sequence: TGTGCCAGCAGTCCCGGACACACTAATGAAAAACTGTTTTTT. Translated: CASSPGHTNEKLFF.

On this clone: This CDR3 is also generated by other DNA sequences in the sample. The CDR3: CASSPTVNTEAFF. The CDR3 nucleotides are TGTGCCAGCTCACCTACAGTGAACACTGAAGCTTTCTTT. The V call is TRBV18, the J call TRBJ1-1; no clear D gene. The CDR3 extends over 13 amino acids. The germline gives CDR1 KGHSH, CDR2 LQKENI. With 3 bases removed from V and 0 bases from J, the gap between germline ends came to 5 bases.

This clone was recorded many times. The chain employs TRBV15 and TRBJ2-7, with 8 nucleotides matching TRBD1. CDR3 length: 15 residues. Germline V gene lookup returns CDR1 LNHNV and CDR2 YYDKDF (reference sequence). V lost 2 bases, J lost 5 bases, and 8 bases stayed unmatched. The CDR3 loop is CATSRPTGEVNEQYF. In nucleotides, the CDR3 is TGTGCCACCAGCAGACCGACAGGGGAAGTTAACGAGCAGTACTTC.

This clone occurred once. The V gene is TRBV18, the J gene TRBJ1-1, with 8 bases matching TRBD1. Germline CDR1 is KGHSH and CDR2 is LQKENI. The CDR3 contains 15 residues. V shed 3 bases, J shed 0 bases, and the junction held 3 bases outside the gene matches. The CDR3 DNA is TGTGCCAGCTCACCCGCACAGGGGGTGAACACTGAAGCTTTCTTT. Translation: CASSPAQGVNTEAFF.

The chain is built from TRBV21-1 and TRBJ1-2. TRBV21-1 is a recognized pseudogene. This CDR3 spans 17 amino acids. This CDR3 reads CASGLKKRGGPDYGYTF. CDR3 nucleotide sequence: TGTGCCAGCGGGCTAAAAAAGAGGGGGGGGCCGGACTATGGCTACACCTTC.

This clone was observed a single time. V gene TRBV19 combines with J gene TRBJ1-6, with 9 positions matching TRBD1. Unmatched junction bases numbered 14, after V lost 4 bases and J lost 10 bases. The CDR3 is 17 residues long. CDR1 and CDR2 (germline): LNHDA, SQIVND (reference sequence). This CDR3 is CASSTPPGTGLGSPLHF. The CDR3 DNA reads as TGTGCCAGTAGTACACCCCCCGGGACAGGGCTTGGATCACCCCTCCACTTT.

The chain employs TRBV12-5 and TRBJ1-1; D remains ambiguous. The V end was cut by 1 base, the J end by 3 bases, with 6 bases between. There are 13 residues in the CDR3. CDR1 LGHNT and CDR2 FRNRAP come from the germline V gene. The CDR3 DNA follows: TGTGCTAGTGGTTTGGGGGAGTACACTGAAGCTTTCTTT. It encodes CASGLGEYTEAFF.

This clone was seen just once. The chain is built from TRBV24-1 and TRBJ2-1, with a tentative D call TRBD2 (6 bases). Germline values: CDR1 KGHDR, CDR2 SFDVKD. With 5 bases removed from V and 7 bases from J, the gap between germline ends came to 14 bases. The CDR3 consists of 14 residues. The CDR3 DNA reads TGTGCCACCAGTGGTCAGGGAGGTGGGAATGAGCAGTTCTTC. The encoded protein is CATSGQGGGNEQFF.

This clone has just one count. The rearrangement links TRBV7-8 to TRBJ1-6; no definite D call. CDR3 length equals 16 residues. In germline, CDR1 is SGHVS, CDR2 FQNEAQ. The V end lost 1 base, the J end lost 5 bases, and 12 bases lay between the germline ends. The CDR3 here is CASSLGTVNNNSPLHF. DNA for the CDR3: TGTGCCAGCAGCTTAGGCACAGTTAACAATAATTCACCCCTCCACTTT.

The rearrangement joins TRBV7-3 to TRBJ2-3; D is possibly TRBD2 (6 bases). Per the germline V gene, CDR1 is SGHTA and CDR2 is FQGTGA. Trimming took off 0 bases at V and 2 bases at J, with 12 bases between the two ends. This CDR3 comprises 16 residues. CDR3 bases: TGTGCCAGCAGCTTAACCGGGGGTCTCAACACAGATACGCAGTATTTT. Protein product: CASSLTGGLNTDTQYF. The full variable domain, rest sourced from reference TRBV7-3 and TRBJ2-3, is GAGVSQTPSNKVTEKGKYVELRCDPISGHTALYWYRQSLGQGPEFLIYFQGTGAADDSGLPNDRFFAVRPEGSVSTLKIQRTERGDSAVYLCASSLTGGLNTDTQYFGPGTRLTVL.

The chain joins TRBV5-1 to TRBJ2-3; possibly TRBD2 for D (7 bases). V lost 0 bases and J 1 base, leaving 15 bases between the germline ends. In germline, CDR1 is SGHRS, CDR2 YFSETQ. The CDR3 contains 17 residues. The CDR3 spells CASSLAQFGGRTDTQYF. The CDR3 coding sequence is TGCGCCAGCAGCTTGGCCCAGTTCGGGGGGCGCACAGATACGCAGTATTTT. The full variable domain, its missing parts supplied by reference TRBV5-1 and TRBJ2-3, is KAGVTQTPRYLIKTRGQQVTLSCSPISGHRSVSWYQQTPGQGLQFLFEYFSETQRNKGNFPGRFSGRQFSNSRSEMNVSTLELGDSALYLCASSLAQFGGRTDTQYFGPGTRLTVL.